Here is one TCR beta chain with its context. Antigen: not known. These data come from a study of graft-versus-host responses after intestinal transplantation. As for the study in general: Anti-thymocyte globulin induction preceded roughly 3 years of tacrolimus and steroid maintenance in all recipients.

Clones were read by immunoSEQ multiplex PCR, and TCRdb kept only the in-frame ones, dropping some. This sample has tens of thousands of clones, with 75% to 90% found just once. The germline CDR1 and CDR2 sequences are LNHDA and SQIVND (reference sequence). This CDR3 contains 15 residues. Trimming left V 3 bases short and J 3 bases short, with 11 bases between. Findings and caveats of the study: The marrow of recipients harbored GvH clones, and ileum or blood showed some of them first.

The V call is TRBV19, the J call TRBJ2-2; possibly TRBD1 for D (6 bases). The sequences come from unstimulated CD4+ T cells sorted from spleen or lymph node cells, collected before transplant. This TCR derives from a human donor who was the organ donor for an intestinal transplant. CDR3 loop: CASSILGADTGELFF. The CDR3 DNA reads TGTGCCAGTAGTATCTTGGGGGCGGACACCGGGGAGCTGTTTTTT.